This record looks at one T cell receptor (beta chain) sequence and its context. Its specificity is not known. CDR3 length: 14 amino acids. The germline V and J ends were trimmed by 0 bases and 4 bases, with 11 bases remaining between them. Germline V gives CDR1 SGDLS, CDR2 YYNGEE. These data are taken from a study of cytomegalovirus exposure and HLA in healthy donors. The study's findings and limits: There were three CMV-associated chains whose specificity for CMV antigens was confirmed in vitro. Association of a missense DCLRE1C variant with TCR beta V- and J-gene trimming was reported in a later analysis.

PCR employed 60 Vbeta and 13 Jbeta primers. Sequenced by immunoSEQ multiplex PCR; TCRdb stores in-frame clones only, minus some. The data contain roughly 97,000 clones, around 9.1% of them singletons. Participants comprised healthy donors of bone marrow. This chain connects TRBV9 to TRBJ2-7; D is perhaps TRBD2 (7 bases). This clonotype originated in a man aged 40-49 years in good health and CMV-seropositive. The sequencing input was PBMCs. The DNA for the CDR3 is TGTGCCAGCAGCGTAGAAGGGGGGGCGTACGAGCAGTACTTC. Protein sequence: CASSVEGGAYEQYF.